Below are 27 T cell receptor beta chains sequenced from a single sample in a study of response to subunit inactivated influenza vaccine. TCRdb recomputed calls from the RT-PCR reads with MiXCR, one row per CDR3 protein. The table has under 200,000 distinct CDR3 sequences, approximately 12% seen once. This sample was shared with a second study, whose subject was T cells expressing NK-cell markers. That study adds: UMIs were included in TCR beta cDNA generated by 5'RACE template switching.

Material: CD8+ T cells sorted from PBMCs, obtained 11 to 12 days after vaccination. These receptors were taken from a man aged 45-65 years who received an inactivated influenza vaccine.

The sample holds a few counts of this clonotype. The V call is TRBV6-6, the J call TRBJ1-5; D is ambiguous. The CDR3 contains 13 residues. Germline values: CDR1 MNHNY, CDR2 SVGAGI (reference sequence). The V end lost 7 bases, the J end lost 0 bases, and 7 bases lay between the germline ends. CDR3 coding DNA: TGTGCCAGCAATGAATATAGCAATCAGCCCCAGCATTTT. Translated: CASNEYSNQPQHF.

The chain couples TRBV4-2 to TRBJ1-5, with TRBD1 identical over 7 bases. The germline CDR1 and CDR2 sequences are LGHNA and YNFKEQ. V lost 4 bases to trimming and J lost 4 bases; unmatched junction nucleotides: 4. This CDR3 has 14 residues. CDR3 sequence reads: CASSLGTANQPQHF. CDR3 nucleotide sequence: TGTGCCAGCAGCCTTGGGACAGCGAATCAGCCCCAGCATTTT.

This clonotype was seen a few times. The J gene is TRBJ2-3, the V gene TRBV24-1; 9 bases are shared with TRBD2. J was trimmed by 2 bases and V by 4 bases; bases with no gene match: 6. The CDR3 length is 16 residues. Germline assignment: CDR1 KGHDR and CDR2 SFDVKD. CDR3 nucleotide sequence: TGTGCCACCAGTGACAGACTAGCGGAACCCACAGATACGCAGTATTTT. Its translation: CATSDRLAEPTDTQYF.

The genes are TRBV5-6 and TRBJ2-7, with 13 nucleotides matching TRBD2. V was pared by 0 bases and J by 2 bases, with 2 bases of the junction left unmatched. The CDR3 is 16 residues long. Per the germline V gene, CDR1 is SGHDT and CDR2 is YYEEEE. CDR3: CASSLAGTSGTYEQYF. CDR3 in DNA: TGTGCCAGCAGCTTGGCTGGGACTAGCGGGACCTACGAGCAGTACTTC.

The sample holds many counts of this clonotype. V is TRBV4-3 and J is TRBJ2-7, with no clear D. Germline V CDR1 and CDR2: LGHNA, YSLEER. The V and J ends lost 4 bases and 3 bases respectively, with 16 bases between them. This CDR3 contains 15 residues. The CDR3 coding sequence is TGCGCCAGCAGCCCCTCTCCGGGTTTTGGCTACGAGCAGTACTTC. This codes for CASSPSPGFGYEQYF.

This clonotype was observed a handful of times. The CDR3 reads CASSWTEAGELFF. In DNA form, the CDR3 reads TGTGCCAGCAGCTGGACCGAAGCCGGGGAGCTGTTTTTT. V gene TRBV7-6 combines with J gene TRBJ2-2; D unclear. The germline V and J ends were trimmed by 4 bases and 6 bases, with 9 bases remaining between them. Looked up from germline, CDR1 is SGHVS and CDR2 is FNYEAQ. The CDR3 has 13 amino acids. Full variable domain (rest looked up from reference TRBV7-6 and TRBJ2-2): GAGVSQSPRYKVTKRGQDVALRCDPISGHVSLYWYRQALGQGPEFLTYFNYEAQQDKSGLPNDRFSAERPEGSISTLTIQRTEQRDSAMYRCASSWTEAGELFFGEGSRLTVL.

This clonotype was detected a few times. V is TRBV4-2 and J is TRBJ2-1, with TRBD2 identical over 12 bases. Per germline, CDR1 LGHNA and CDR2 YNFKEQ. The length of the CDR3 is 17 residues. V shed 1 base, J shed 2 bases, and the junction held 3 bases outside the gene matches. The CDR3, as DNA: TGTGCCAGCAGCCAAGGACCTAGCGGGGGGGCCTACAATGAGCAGTTCTTC. It codes for CASSQGPSGGAYNEQFF.

There are a few counts of this clonotype. The chain employs TRBV7-6 and TRBJ2-5, with D possibly TRBD1 on 6 matching bases. Germline-derived CDR1 and CDR2 are SGHVS and FNYEAQ. The CDR3 has 17 residues. Trimming took 1 base from V and 0 from J, leaving 15 bases between them. CDR3 loop: CASSLGPGERYQETQYF. The CDR3, as DNA: TGTGCCAGCAGCTTAGGGCCAGGGGAGAGGTACCAAGAGACCCAGTACTTC.

This clonotype has only a few counts. J is TRBJ2-3 and V is TRBV28, with 11 bases fitting TRBD2. V lost 6 bases and J lost 2; bases outside the gene matches: 13. Germline V gene lookup returns CDR1 MDHEN and CDR2 SYDVKM. There are 18 residues in the CDR3. In DNA, the CDR3 is TGTGCCAGCAGCACACCTAGGACTAGCGGGCACTACACAGATACGCAGTATTTT. This codes for CASSTPRTSGHYTDTQYF.

Concerning this clonotype: Relative to the germline gene, one junction end is altered; a read error may explain this. The V and J genes are TRBV7-9 and TRBJ2-7; 9 bases agree with TRBD1. The V gene's germline CDR1 is SEHNR and CDR2 FQNEAQ (reference sequence). This CDR3 has 16 amino acids. In DNA form, the CDR3 reads TGTGCCAGGAGCTTAGCTAGAGGGACAGGGAAATACGAGCAGTACTTC. This codes for CARSLARGTGKYEQYF.

The V and J genes are TRBV6-5 and TRBJ2-5; the D gene could be TRBD1 or TRBD2 (6 bases each). The CDR3 sequence is 16 residues long. Germline CDR1 and CDR2: MNHEY and SVGAGI. V was clipped by 2 bases and J by 2 bases, with 15 bases between them. CDR3 in amino acids: CASSYAGTGPQETQYF. In nucleotides, the CDR3 is TGTGCCAGCAGTTACGCGGGAACAGGGCCTCAAGAGACCCAGTACTTC.

The CDR3 is CASSSTSGGGDTQYF. CDR3 coding DNA: TGTGCCAGCAGCTCCACTAGCGGGGGGGGGGATACGCAGTATTTT. The chain joins TRBV7-2 to TRBJ2-3, with 13 positions matching TRBD2. Germline CDR1 SGHTA, CDR2 FQGNSA. With V trimmed by 4 bases and J by 6 bases, 4 bases remained unmatched. The CDR3 is made up of 15 amino acids.

This clonotype turned up a few times. The chain links TRBV20-1 to TRBJ2-5; TRBD2 matches at 9 bases. With V trimmed by 0 bases and J by 7 bases, 6 bases remained unmatched. Germline-derived CDR1 and CDR2 are DFQATT and SNEGSKA (reference sequence). The CDR3 is made up of 14 amino acids. This CDR3 reads CSARDLAGERTQYF. The CDR3 bases are TGCAGTGCTAGAGATTTAGCGGGAGAGAGGACCCAGTACTTC.

V is TRBV20-1 and J is TRBJ2-5; D might be TRBD1 (6 bases). Germline CDR1 and CDR2: DFQATT and SNEGSKA (reference sequence). Trimming cost V 4 bases and J 4 bases, with 19 bases left between them. The CDR3 runs to 15 residues. The CDR3 loop reads CSAKAVTGMVETQYF. The CDR3 nucleotides read TGCAGTGCTAAGGCCGTAACAGGGATGGTAGAGACCCAGTACTTC.

This clonotype was seen more than once but under ten times. The chain is built from TRBV7-6 and TRBJ2-5; no clear D. Germline V lookup: CDR1 SGHVS, CDR2 FNYEAQ. The CDR3 runs 15 residues. With 1 base removed from V and 5 bases from J, the gap between germline ends came to 14 bases. CDR3 in amino acids: CASSLEATLGETQYF. The CDR3, as DNA: TGTGCCAGCAGCTTAGAGGCCACCCTCGGGGAGACCCAGTACTTC.

This clonotype was seen more than once but under ten times. V gene TRBV5-4 combines with J gene TRBJ1-5; the D gene is possibly TRBD1 (5 bases). The germline V and J ends were trimmed by 3 bases and 7 bases, with 17 bases remaining between them. Germline lookup yields CDR1 SGHNT and CDR2 YYREEE (reference sequence). CDR3 size: 15 residues. CDR3 DNA sequence: TGTGCCAGCAGCTCGTTTCGGGGCCCGGGGCAGCCCCAGCATTTT. Translated: CASSSFRGPGQPQHF. Full variable domain (missing parts from reference TRBV5-4 and TRBJ1-5): ETGVTQSPTHLIKTRGQQVTLRCSSQSGHNTVSWYQQALGQGPQFIFQYYREEENGRGNFPPRFSGLQFPNYSSELNVNALELDDSALYLCASSSFRGPGQPQHFGDGTRLSIL.

This clonotype has at least ten counts. The rearrangement uses TRBV5-6 and TRBJ1-2; the D is unclear. The CDR3 is 12 residues long. V was pared by 4 bases and J by 5 bases, with 9 bases between. Germline loops: CDR1 SGHDT, CDR2 YYEEEE. The CDR3 reads CASSAGNYGYTF. CDR3 bases: TGTGCCAGCAGCGCCGGGAATTATGGCTACACCTTC.

CDR3 coding DNA: TGTGCCACCAGTGATTTGCTTTGGGATACGCAGTATTTT. It codes for CATSDLLWDTQYF. The V call is TRBV24-1, the J call TRBJ2-3; D unresolved. V was clipped by 0 bases and J by 6 bases, with 6 bases between them. The CDR3 covers 13 residues. The germline CDR1 and CDR2 sequences are KGHDR and SFDVKD.

This clonotype was seen at least ten times. CDR3 sequence: CASSLARGGEQFF. The CDR3 DNA is TGCGCCAGCAGCTTGGCCCGCGGGGGGGAGCAGTTCTTC. V and J are TRBV5-1 and TRBJ2-1; the match to TRBD2 covers 8 bases. This CDR3 comprises 13 residues. Germline CDR1 and CDR2: SGHRS and YFSETQ. With V trimmed by 0 bases and J by 10 bases, 3 bases remained unmatched.

The CDR3 nucleotides read TGTGCCAGCAGTGAAGATGGGGGGCCAGATCAGCCCCAGCATTTT. Its translation: CASSEDGGPDQPQHF. The rearrangement joins TRBV2 to TRBJ1-5; possibly TRBD1 for D (6 bases). The germline V and J ends were trimmed by 1 base and 5 bases, with 12 bases remaining between them. Germline V gene sequence: CDR1 SNHLY, CDR2 FYNNEI. The CDR3 is 15 amino acids.

This clonotype turned up a few times. In DNA, the CDR3 is TGTGCCAGTACCACTCCAGGGGCTTCGAACATTCAGTACTTC. Amino acids: CASTTPGASNIQYF. This chain joins TRBV19 and TRBJ2-4; a possible D gene is TRBD1 (6 bases). CDR3 length: 14 residues. The germline V gene has CDR1 LNHDA and CDR2 SQIVND (reference sequence). The germline V and J ends were trimmed by 7 bases and 7 bases, with 17 bases remaining between them.

The J gene is TRBJ2-7, the V gene TRBV5-1; the D gene is possibly TRBD1 (6 bases). CDR1 is SGHRS and CDR2 is YFSETQ in the germline V gene. The CDR3 covers 18 residues. The V end lost 1 base, the J end lost 4 bases, and 24 bases lay between the germline ends. DNA for the CDR3: TGCGCCAGCAGCTTGTCTCCATCGTACAGGGCGGTCGCGTACGAGCAGTACTTC. Protein product: CASSLSPSYRAVAYEQYF.

The chain recombines TRBV9 with TRBJ2-7; 13 bases map to TRBD2. CDR3 length equals 17 residues. From germline, CDR1 is SGDLS and CDR2 YYNGEE. The J segment lost 7 bases and the V segment lost 0 bases, leaving 10 bases of the junction unmatched. CDR3 amino acids: CASSVATRLAGGCEQYF. DNA for the CDR3: TGTGCCAGCAGCGTAGCTACCCGACTAGCGGGAGGCTGTGAGCAGTACTTC. The variable domain in full, completed from reference TRBV9 and TRBJ2-7, reads DSGVTQTPKHLITATGQRVTLRCSPRSGDLSVYWYQQSLDQGLQFLIQYYNGEERAKGNILERFSAQQFPDLHSELNLSSLELGDSALYFCASSVATRLAGGCEQYFGPGTRLTVT.

This clonotype came up a few times. DNA for the CDR3: TGTGCCAGCAGTTTGCAATACTACGAGCAGTACTTC. Residues: CASSLQYYEQYF. V and J are TRBV28 and TRBJ2-7; D not resolved. Trimming took off 3 bases at V and 3 bases at J, with 6 bases between the two ends. The length of the CDR3 is 12 residues. CDR1 and CDR2 (germline): MDHEN, SYDVKM.

In its sample, this clonotype was seen many times. The V and J genes are TRBV4-2 and TRBJ2-2; a weak D match, TRBD1 (6 bases). Germline-derived CDR1 and CDR2 are LGHNA and YNFKEQ. The V and J ends lost 0 bases and 1 base respectively, with 9 bases between them. CDR3 size: 16 residues. The CDR3 sequence is CASSQDATGNTGELFF. As DNA, the CDR3 is TGTGCCAGCAGCCAAGACGCGACAGGGAACACCGGGGAGCTGTTTTTT.

This clonotype was recorded at least ten times. The chain joins TRBV9 to TRBJ2-7; 11 nucleotides line up with TRBD2. Germline-derived CDR1 and CDR2 are SGDLS and YYNGEE. The CDR3 loop spans 14 amino acids. Losses at the gene ends were 2 bases for V and 5 bases for J; bases not matched to a gene: 3. CDR3 sequence: CASSVSGRAHEQYF. As DNA, the CDR3 is TGTGCCAGCAGCGTTAGCGGGAGGGCCCACGAGCAGTACTTC.

This clonotype was found a few times. The chain carries TRBV6-2 or TRBV6-3 and TRBJ2-1; possibly TRBD2 for D (5 bases). The germline V gene encodes CDR1 MNHEY and CDR2 SVGEGT. CDR3 length equals 14 residues. V dropped 2 bases and J dropped 4 bases, with 9 bases sitting between them. The CDR3 sequence: CASSYSLAYNEQFF. The CDR3 DNA reads TGTGCCAGCAGTTACAGTCTAGCATACAATGAGCAGTTCTTC.